These 5 T cell receptor beta chains originate from one sample sequenced in a study of spatial heterogeneity in lung cancer (dated by TCRdb to between 2017 and 2020). What the work shows at the level of the full study, not this receptor alone: The tumor nonsynonymous mutation count correlated with the number of expanded intratumoral alpha and beta TCRs.

The label giving this sample's time point can be read as: sample taken at primary tumor resection. Library preparation employed 5' RACE. These reads were obtained on a NextSeq 500. Clones were called with MiXCR by TCRdb after fastp trimmed the public reads at Q25, and only in-frame beta chains were retained. Each record represents a unique CDR3 protein, reported with the most common genes and DNA among its rows. The table for this sample lists 20,000 to 25,000 distinct CDR3 sequences; 5% to 7.5% of them were counted only once. Clones ranked in the top ten supply about a tenth of the sample. Their antigen targets remain unknown. The sequences come from lung tumor tissue, collected at surgery. Receptors originate from a male donor with early-stage non-small cell lung cancer.

This clonotype was counted only a few times. This chain connects TRBV28 to TRBJ2-3; D may correspond to TRBD1 or TRBD2 (5 bases each). V lost 4 bases, J lost 4 bases, and 18 bases lay in between. CDR3 length: 16 amino acids. Germline CDR1 MDHEN, CDR2 SYDVKM. CDR3 sequence (DNA): TGTGCCAGCAGTTCCCGACAGAGAGGGGTTCCAGATACGCAGTATTTT. Its protein product is CASSSRQRGVPDTQYF.

This clonotype was detected many times. The chain employs TRBV12-3 or TRBV12-4 and TRBJ2-7, with 11 bases that match TRBD1. Trimming removed 6 bases from V and 8 bases from J; junction bases left unmatched: 9. This CDR3 region has 14 residues. The CDR3: CASSTGTGGWKQYF. In DNA form, the CDR3 reads TGTGCCAGCAGCACCGGGACAGGGGGTTGGAAGCAGTACTTC.

At least ten counts were recorded for this clonotype. The chain employs TRBV5-1 and TRBJ2-3; 14 nucleotides line up with TRBD2. The CDR3 is 16 amino acids. V lost 4 bases to trimming and J lost 5 bases; unmatched junction nucleotides: 6. Germline CDR1 reads SGHRS; CDR2 reads YFSETQ. The CDR3 DNA reads TGCGCCAGCAGCGATGGACTAGCGGGGGGTAGAGATACGCAGTATTTT. Translation: CASSDGLAGGRDTQYF. Using reference TRBV5-1 and TRBJ2-3 for the parts outside the CDR3, the full variable domain is KAGVTQTPRYLIKTRGQQVTLSCSPISGHRSVSWYQQTPGQGLQFLFEYFSETQRNKGNFPGRFSGRQFSNSRSEMNVSTLELGDSALYLCASSDGLAGGRDTQYFGPGTRLTVL.

A note on this clonotype: A much larger clone lies one base from this, so it may be a read error. The chain carries TRBV7-9 and TRBJ2-7; TRBD1 aligns across 7 bases. Germline assignment: CDR1 SEHNR and CDR2 FQNEAQ (reference sequence). The length of the CDR3 is 10 residues. CDR3 nucleotides: TGTCCCACCTCGACAGGGAGTCTCGGATTC. Protein sequence: CPTSTGSLGF.

This clonotype was seen only a few times. The rearrangement uses TRBV7-3 and TRBJ2-3, with 12 bases matching TRBD2. Germline loops: CDR1 SGHTA, CDR2 FQGTGA. CDR3 length: 17 amino acids. Trimming cost V 5 bases and J 4 bases; bases outside gene matches: 10. CDR3 residues: CASSAGLAGGWADTQYF. In DNA form, the CDR3 reads TGTGCCAGCAGCGCGGGACTAGCGGGCGGATGGGCAGATACGCAGTATTTT.